Each of the 7 T cell receptor beta chains below was sequenced from the same sample in a study of CD8+ T cells in alopecia areata (dated by TCRdb to about 2018). Interpreted using the paper, the time point label stands for: 24 weeks on oral tofacitinib. The treatment or condition label for this specimen denotes: oral pan-JAK inhibitor, 5-10 mg twice daily. The library was generated by the immunoSEQ multiplex PCR assay. For TCR sequencing, RNA was extracted from every sample and reverse transcribed into cDNA to serve as template. In its TCRdb copy, this immuneACCESS table keeps in-frame sequences only and misses some clones. Where compared with another copy, unresolved V genes explain less than half of these, and the others have no known cause. The table for this sample lists some 200,000 clones; roughly 60% of them were counted only once. Jointly, the top ten make up roughly 5.8% of the sample. Sequencing was performed on CD4+ T cells sorted from blood, taken at week 24, from a patient treated with tofacitinib. The receptors shown here come from a human donor with alopecia areata.

This chain connects TRBV10-3 to TRBJ1-1; D is uncertain. CDR1 is ENHRY, CDR2 SYGVKD, per germline. V gave up 4 bases and J gave up 0 bases, with 15 bases separating them. The CDR3 covers 16 residues. The CDR3 protein is CAISGDRGRMNTEAFF. CDR3 nucleotide sequence: TGTGCCATCAGTGGTGATAGAGGACGGATGAACACTGAAGCTTTCTTT.

This chain joins TRBV15 and TRBJ2-6; a possible D gene is TRBD1 (5 bases). Trimming cost V 10 bases and J 2 bases, with 12 bases left between them. The germline V gene has CDR1 LNHNV and CDR2 YYDKDF (reference sequence). The CDR3 has 14 residues. The DNA of the CDR3 is TGTGCCAGCAGTGGCAGGGCTGGGGCCAACGTCCTGACTTTC. Its translation: CASSGRAGANVLTF.

The gene calls are TRBV7-9 and TRBJ2-3; tentative D call: TRBD2 (5 bases). This CDR3 spans 16 amino acids. Germline V gene lookup returns CDR1 SEHNR and CDR2 FQNEAQ (reference sequence). The germline V and J ends were trimmed by 4 bases and 2 bases, with 16 bases remaining between them. The CDR3: CASSSTLQRHTDTQYF. The CDR3 coding sequence is TGTGCCAGCAGCTCGACACTTCAGCGGCACACAGATACGCAGTATTTT.

This sequence joins TRBV4-1 and TRBJ2-7; 16 bases agree with TRBD2. Germline loops: CDR1 MGHRA, CDR2 YSYEKL. After removal of 0 bases from V and 4 bases from J, the junction contained 9 bases not matched to a gene. The CDR3 covers 19 residues. CDR3 loop: CASSQEAEGLAGGLYEQYF. The CDR3 DNA follows: TGCGCCAGCAGCCAAGAGGCGGAGGGACTAGCGGGGGGGCTTTACGAGCAGTACTTC.

This clone has a handful of counts. The chain joins TRBV30 to TRBJ1-3; tentative D call: TRBD1 (6 bases). Germline CDR1 reads GTSNPN; CDR2 reads SVGIG (reference sequence). V was shortened by 4 bases and J by 3 bases, with 16 bases between the two germline ends. The length of the CDR3 is 15 residues. In DNA form, the CDR3 reads TGTGCCTGGAATCGCGTCAGGGGTAATGGAAACACCATATATTTT. This codes for CAWNRVRGNGNTIYF.

The chain has TRBV15 and TRBJ2-3; TRBD2 might be the D (5 bases). Germline CDR1 and CDR2: LNHNV and YYDKDF (reference sequence). CDR3 length: 15 residues. The ends were cut back, 0 bases at V and 0 bases at J, with 7 bases in the middle. The CDR3 is CATSRERTSTDTQYF. For the CDR3, the DNA is TGTGCCACCAGCAGAGAAAGGACTAGCACAGATACGCAGTATTTT.

This clone was seen more than once but under ten times. This chain connects TRBV6-6 to TRBJ2-5; D is possibly TRBD1 or TRBD2 (6 bases each). Deletions cut 7 bases from V and 4 bases from J, with 16 bases between. Germline CDR1 and CDR2: MNHNY and SVGAGI (reference sequence). The CDR3 has 14 amino acids. This CDR3 reads CASIPPGGGETQYF. The CDR3 DNA reads as TGTGCCAGCATCCCCCCCGGGGGCGGAGAGACCCAGTACTTC.